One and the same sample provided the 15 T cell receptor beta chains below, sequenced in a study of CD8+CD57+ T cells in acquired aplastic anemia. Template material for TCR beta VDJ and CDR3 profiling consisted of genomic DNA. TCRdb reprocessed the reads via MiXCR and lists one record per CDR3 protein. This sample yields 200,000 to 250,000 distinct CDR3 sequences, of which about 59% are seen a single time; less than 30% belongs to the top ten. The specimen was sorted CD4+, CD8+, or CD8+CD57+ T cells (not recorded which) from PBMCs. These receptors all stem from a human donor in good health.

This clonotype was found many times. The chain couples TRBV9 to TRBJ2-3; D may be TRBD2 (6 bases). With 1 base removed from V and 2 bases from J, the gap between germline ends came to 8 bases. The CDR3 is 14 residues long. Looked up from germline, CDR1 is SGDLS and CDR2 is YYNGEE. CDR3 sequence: CASSVRTTTDTQYF. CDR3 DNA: TGTGCCAGCAGCGTAAGGACTACCACAGATACGCAGTATTTT.

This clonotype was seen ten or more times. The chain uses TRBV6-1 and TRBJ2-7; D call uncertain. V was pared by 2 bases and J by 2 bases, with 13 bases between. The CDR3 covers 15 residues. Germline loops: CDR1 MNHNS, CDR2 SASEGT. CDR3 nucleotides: TGTGCCAGCAGTGAACCCACAGAAGCAACCTACGAGCAGTACTTC. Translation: CASSEPTEATYEQYF.

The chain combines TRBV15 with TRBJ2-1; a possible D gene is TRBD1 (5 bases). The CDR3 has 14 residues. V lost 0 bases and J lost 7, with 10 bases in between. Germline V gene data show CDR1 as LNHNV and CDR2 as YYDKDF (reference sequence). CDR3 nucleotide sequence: TGTGCCACCAGCAGAGATTCAGGGTGGAATGAGCAGTTCTTC. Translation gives CATSRDSGWNEQFF.

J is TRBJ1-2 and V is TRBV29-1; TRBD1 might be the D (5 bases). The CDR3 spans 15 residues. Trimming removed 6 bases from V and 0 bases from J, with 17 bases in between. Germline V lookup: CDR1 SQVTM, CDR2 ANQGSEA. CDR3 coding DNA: TGCAGCGTCCCCGGGGGAGGACTGACTAACTATGGCTACACCTTC. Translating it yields CSVPGGGLTNYGYTF.

The CDR3: CASSFLAGERYEQYF. The CDR3 nucleotides read TGTGCCAGCAGCTTCCTAGCGGGAGAGAGGTACGAGCAGTACTTC. The chain combines TRBV7-9 with TRBJ2-7; 10 nucleotides match TRBD2. With 3 bases clipped from V and 4 bases from J, the junction kept 6 bases outside the gene matches. Germline V gene sequence: CDR1 SEHNR, CDR2 FQNEAQ (reference sequence). The CDR3 length is 15 residues.

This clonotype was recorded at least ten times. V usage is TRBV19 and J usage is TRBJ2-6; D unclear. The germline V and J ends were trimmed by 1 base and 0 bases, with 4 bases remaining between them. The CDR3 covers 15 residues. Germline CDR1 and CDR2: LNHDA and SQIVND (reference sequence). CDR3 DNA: TGTGCCAGTAGTATAGGGAGCTCTGGGGCCAACGTCCTGACTTTC. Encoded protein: CASSIGSSGANVLTF.

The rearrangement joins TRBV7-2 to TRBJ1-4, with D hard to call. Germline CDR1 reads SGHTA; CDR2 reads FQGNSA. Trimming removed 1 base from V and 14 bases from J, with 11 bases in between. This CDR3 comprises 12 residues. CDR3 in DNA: TGTGCCAGCAGCTTAGATGGGCAACGGCTGTTTTTT. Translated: CASSLDGQRLFF. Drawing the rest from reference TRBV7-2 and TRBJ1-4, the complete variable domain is GAGVSQSPSNKVTEKGKDVELRCDPISGHTALYWYRQSLGQGLEFLIYFQGNSAPDKSGLPSDRFSAERTGGSVSTLTIQRTQQEDSAVYLCASSLDGQRLFFGSGTQLSVL.

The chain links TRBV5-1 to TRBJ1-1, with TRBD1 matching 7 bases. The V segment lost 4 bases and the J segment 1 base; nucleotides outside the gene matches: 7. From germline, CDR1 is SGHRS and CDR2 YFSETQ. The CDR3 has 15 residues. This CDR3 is CASSAQGQRNTEAFF. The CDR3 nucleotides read TGCGCCAGCAGCGCCCAGGGACAGAGGAACACTGAAGCTTTCTTT. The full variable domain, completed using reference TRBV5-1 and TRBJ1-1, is KAGVTQTPRYLIKTRGQQVTLSCSPISGHRSVSWYQQTPGQGLQFLFEYFSETQRNKGNFPGRFSGRQFSNSRSEMNVSTLELGDSALYLCASSAQGQRNTEAFFGQGTRLTVV.

The CDR3 DNA sequence: TGTGCCAGCAGGGCACCCGATAGCAATCAGCCCCAGCATTTT. Residues: CASRAPDSNQPQHF. This rearrangement joins TRBV12-3 or TRBV12-4 to TRBJ1-5; unclear D gene. This CDR3 has 14 amino acids. The V end was cut by 6 bases, the J end by 0 bases, with 9 bases between.

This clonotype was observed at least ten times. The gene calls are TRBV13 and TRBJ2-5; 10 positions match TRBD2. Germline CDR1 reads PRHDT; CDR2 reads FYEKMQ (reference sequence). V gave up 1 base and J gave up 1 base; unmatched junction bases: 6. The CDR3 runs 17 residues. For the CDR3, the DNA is TGTGCCAGCAGCTTAGTCCATCCTAGCGGGGGCCAAGAGACCCAGTACTTC. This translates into CASSLVHPSGGQETQYF.

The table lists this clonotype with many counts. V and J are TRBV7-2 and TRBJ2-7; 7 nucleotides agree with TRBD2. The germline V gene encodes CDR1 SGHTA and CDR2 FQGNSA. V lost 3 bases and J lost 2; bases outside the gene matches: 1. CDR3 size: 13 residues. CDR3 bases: TGTGCCAGCAGCTTTGCGGGGGCCTACGAGCAGTACTTC. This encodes CASSFAGAYEQYF.

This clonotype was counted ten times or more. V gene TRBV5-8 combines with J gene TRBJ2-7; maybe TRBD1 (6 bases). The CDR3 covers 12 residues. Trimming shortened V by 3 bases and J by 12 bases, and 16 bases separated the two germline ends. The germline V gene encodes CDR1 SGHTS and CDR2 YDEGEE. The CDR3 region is CASSWRTASPYF. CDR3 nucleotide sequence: TGTGCCAGCAGCTGGCGGACAGCCAGTCCGTACTTC. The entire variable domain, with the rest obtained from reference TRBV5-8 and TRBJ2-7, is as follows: EAGVTQSPTHLIKTRGQQATLRCSPISGHTSVYWYQQALGLGLQFLLWYDEGEERNRGNFPPRFSGRQFPNYSSELNVNALELEDSALYLCASSWRTASPYFGPGTRLTVT.

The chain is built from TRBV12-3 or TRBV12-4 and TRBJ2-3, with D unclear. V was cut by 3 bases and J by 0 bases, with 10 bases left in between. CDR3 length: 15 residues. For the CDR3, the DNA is TGTGCCAGCAGTTTCTCGCCCGTTAGCACAGATACGCAGTATTTT. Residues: CASSFSPVSTDTQYF.

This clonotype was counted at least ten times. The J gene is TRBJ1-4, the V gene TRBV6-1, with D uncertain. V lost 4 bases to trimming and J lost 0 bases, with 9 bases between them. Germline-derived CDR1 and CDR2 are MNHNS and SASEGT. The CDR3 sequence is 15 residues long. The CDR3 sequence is CASSVPAATNEKLFF. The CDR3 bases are TGTGCCAGCAGTGTTCCTGCTGCAACTAATGAAAAACTGTTTTTT.

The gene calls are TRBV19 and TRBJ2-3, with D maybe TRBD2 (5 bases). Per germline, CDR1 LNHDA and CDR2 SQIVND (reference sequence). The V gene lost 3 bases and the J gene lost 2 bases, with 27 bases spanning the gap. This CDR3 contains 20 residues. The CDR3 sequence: CASSIGTKASTNSATDTQYF. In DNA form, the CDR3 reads TGTGCCAGTAGTATTGGTACTAAAGCCTCGACTAATTCTGCCACAGATACGCAGTATTTT.